The 18 T cell receptor beta chains given below trace back to one sample, sequenced in a study of vaccination and CD4 T cells after COVID-19. Treatment here: approximately 11-day PBMC culture with coronavirus spike peptide pools or control peptides (ViraFEST assay). Antigens for these TCRs are unknown. Sequencing of DNA taken from cultured CD4+ T cells relied on the Oncomine TCR Beta short-read assay. TCRdb ran MiXCR on the PCR reads and lists one entry per CDR3 protein. This sample has approximately 17,000 distinct CDR3 sequences, with 50% found just once. The sample taken for sequencing was CD4+ T cells from blood, cultured in vitro. The source is a human donor who had recovered from COVID-19.

CDR3 in amino acids: CASKGAGTAYEQYF. The DNA of the CDR3 is TGTGCCAGCAAGGGAGCTGGGACAGCCTACGAGCAGTACTTC. V gene TRBV25-1 combines with J gene TRBJ2-7; 7 nucleotides align to TRBD1. V trimming: 7 bases; J trimming: 2 bases; junction bases outside the gene matches: 8. The CDR3 is 14 residues long. Germline assignment: CDR1 MGHDK and CDR2 SYGVNS.

The chain carries TRBV19 and TRBJ2-5; the D gene could be TRBD1 or TRBD2 (5 bases each). The CDR3 consists of 16 residues. The germline V gene has CDR1 LNHDA and CDR2 SQIVND (reference sequence). Trimming removed 5 bases at V and 0 bases at J, with 16 bases between. DNA of the CDR3: TGTGCCAGTAGTGGGGGTTGGGCAGACCACCAAGAGACCCAGTACTTC. Residues: CASSGGWADHQETQYF.

There are a few counts of this clonotype. The chain recombines TRBV11-2 with TRBJ1-2; 7 bases fit TRBD1. Germline trimming cut 2 bases from V and 5 bases from J; bases unmatched to any gene: 5. The CDR3 is 14 residues long. The germline V gene encodes CDR1 SGHAT and CDR2 FQNNGV. The CDR3 region is CASSLYQGVYGYTF. In DNA form, the CDR3 reads TGTGCCAGCAGCTTATACCAGGGGGTGTATGGCTACACCTTC.

The chain employs TRBV5-1 and TRBJ1-1; D is possibly TRBD1 (6 bases). V lost 1 base and J 0 bases, leaving 16 bases between the germline ends. The germline V gene has CDR1 SGHRS and CDR2 YFSETQ. The CDR3 sequence is 17 residues long. The DNA of the CDR3 is TGCGCCAGCAGCTTGCGGGAACAGGGTACTTTGAACACTGAAGCTTTCTTT. It is translated as CASSLREQGTLNTEAFF.

This chain connects TRBV20-1 to TRBJ1-5, with D uncertain. Germline V gene lookup returns CDR1 DFQATT and CDR2 SNEGSKA (reference sequence). V was shortened by 1 base and J by 7 bases, with 11 bases between the two germline ends. The CDR3 contains 13 residues. CDR3 DNA: TGCAGTGCTAGAGGGACCGCTAGCCAGCCCCAGCATTTT. This sequence encodes CSARGTASQPQHF.

V is TRBV6-1 and J is TRBJ2-7, with 7 bases lining up with TRBD2. Germline CDR1 and CDR2: MNHNS and SASEGT. The V gene end was trimmed by 5 bases and the J gene end by 0 bases; junction bases not matched to a gene: 7. This CDR3 contains 15 residues. The chain's CDR3 is CASSLGGSDSYEQYF. The DNA of the CDR3 is TGTGCCAGCAGTCTCGGGGGGAGCGACTCCTACGAGCAGTACTTC.

Only one count was recorded for this clonotype. V usage is TRBV19 and J usage is TRBJ2-7; 8 bases are a match to TRBD1. The CDR3 is 14 residues long. The V gene end was trimmed by 5 bases and the J gene end by 3 bases; junction bases not matched to a gene: 6. CDR1 LNHDA and CDR2 SQIVND come from the germline V gene (reference sequence). The CDR3 region is CASSPRTGFYEQYF. The CDR3 DNA sequence: TGTGCCAGTAGTCCCCGGACAGGGTTCTACGAGCAGTACTTC.

The chain links TRBV6-2 or TRBV6-3 to TRBJ2-7, with D tentatively TRBD1 (5 bases). Trimming cost V 4 bases and J 11 bases, with 12 bases left between them. In germline, CDR1 is MNHEY, CDR2 SVGEGT. The CDR3 is 11 residues long. CDR3 nucleotide sequence: TGTGCCAGCAGTTTGGGGCTGGTGAAGTACTTC. It encodes CASSLGLVKYF.

This clonotype has a handful of counts. The rearrangement uses TRBV7-2 and TRBJ1-4, with 8 bases fitting TRBD1. The germline gives CDR1 SGHTA, CDR2 FQGNSA. Germline trimming cut 1 base from V and 3 bases from J; bases unmatched to any gene: 10. The CDR3 extends over 18 amino acids. In DNA form, the CDR3 reads TGTGCCAGCAGCTTAGGGACAGGGATTATGGGGTCTAATGAAAAACTGTTTTTT. Protein product: CASSLGTGIMGSNEKLFF.

This clonotype was observed once. Its ends do not fully match the called genes, so a read error is possible. V gene TRBV2 combines with J gene TRBJ2-5; D is ambiguous. The CDR3 totals 13 residues. Germline V gene lookup returns CDR1 SNHLY and CDR2 FYNNEI. The CDR3 DNA reads as TGTGTCAGCAGTGAAGCGCAGGAAGAGACCCAGTACTTC. As protein: CVSSEAQEETQYF.

The genes are TRBV3-1 and TRBJ1-2, with unresolved D. V shed 0 bases and J shed 4 bases, with 12 bases lying between them. The CDR3 runs 15 residues. In germline, CDR1 is LGHDT, CDR2 YNNKEL (reference sequence). The CDR3 region has the DNA TGTGCCAGCAGCCAAGAGGGCAGACGGAGCTATGGCTACACCTTC. It yields the protein CASSQEGRRSYGYTF.

This clonotype was recorded once. This chain joins TRBV5-5 and TRBJ1-6; 7 nucleotides line up with TRBD1. Losses at the gene ends were 4 bases for V and 9 bases for J; bases not matched to a gene: 10. CDR3 length equals 15 residues. Germline lookup yields CDR1 SGHKS and CDR2 YYEKEE (reference sequence). The CDR3 DNA sequence: TGTGCCAGCAGCCCGGACAGGCGGGGATCTTCACCCCTCCACTTT. Protein: CASSPDRRGSSPLHF.

The V and J genes are TRBV20-1 and TRBJ1-5, with a tentative D call TRBD1 (6 bases). Trimming stripped 6 bases from V and 3 bases from J, with 15 bases between. Germline CDR1 and CDR2: DFQATT and SNEGSKA (reference sequence). This CDR3 comprises 14 residues. DNA of the CDR3: TGCAGTGCCCGAGGCGGGGGGCACAATCAGCCCCAGCATTTT. It is translated as CSARGGGHNQPQHF.

The V and J genes are TRBV5-4 and TRBJ1-1; D uncertain. Germline V gene sequence: CDR1 SGHNT, CDR2 YYREEE (reference sequence). CDR3 length: 14 residues. V gave up 1 base and J gave up 7 bases, with 14 bases separating them. In nucleotides, the CDR3 is TGTGCCAGCAGCTTGCGAGGTTCCTCGGGTGAAGCTTTCTTT. It codes for CASSLRGSSGEAFF.

This chain connects TRBV25-1 to TRBJ1-5; D unclear. CDR1 and CDR2 from the germline V gene are MGHDK and SYGVNS. The CDR3 is made up of 13 amino acids. V lost 9 bases and J lost 6, with 15 bases in between. The CDR3 is CASSPTGGQPQHF. The CDR3 DNA is TGTGCCAGTTCGCCCACGGGAGGTCAGCCCCAGCATTTT.

This chain links TRBV5-1 with TRBJ2-2; 10 bases line up with TRBD1. The CDR3 covers 14 residues. Germline assignment: CDR1 SGHRS and CDR2 YFSETQ. Germline trimming cut 8 bases from V and 5 bases from J; bases unmatched to any gene: 6. CDR3 sequence (DNA): TGCGCCAGTATGGGACAGGGGTTAACCGGGGAGCTGTTTTTT. This sequence encodes CASMGQGLTGELFF.

This clonotype is termed medium-sized. The V and J genes are TRBV20-1 and TRBJ2-3; no firm D call. Germline lookup yields CDR1 DFQATT and CDR2 SNEGSKA (reference sequence). V gave up 2 bases and J gave up 3 bases, with 6 bases separating them. This CDR3 has 12 amino acids. This chain's CDR3 is CSARLGTDTQYF. CDR3 coding DNA: TGCAGTGCTAGACTAGGAACAGATACGCAGTATTTT.

The chain's CDR3 is CASSEPPGTKSNQPQHF. The DNA of the CDR3 is TGTGCCAGCAGTGAACCCCCCGGGACCAAGAGCAATCAGCCCCAGCATTTT. The chain links TRBV6-1 to TRBJ1-5; perhaps TRBD1 as D (5 bases). Trimming cost V 2 bases and J 1 base, with 15 bases left between them. This CDR3 comprises 17 residues. The germline V gene has CDR1 MNHNS and CDR2 SASEGT.